A single sample is the source of the 5 T cell receptor beta chains below, sequenced in a study of blood T cell repertoires in COVID-19. The table came from immunoSEQ multiplex PCR; TCRdb's copy has only in-frame clones and leaves some out. The repertoire consists of some 100,000 clones, with approximately 89% occurring once and the leading ten covering approximately 5.2%. Input material: peripheral blood. These receptors originate from a woman of 80 years or more with active COVID-19.

This clone appeared once. This chain joins TRBV28 and TRBJ2-7, with D maybe TRBD1 (6 bases). The CDR3 is 13 residues long. Trimming pared 7 bases from V and 2 bases from J, leaving 12 bases between. Germline assignment: CDR1 MDHEN and CDR2 SYDVKM. CDR3 sequence: CASTSSGAYEQYF. The CDR3 nucleotides read TGTGCCAGCACTTCCTCAGGGGCCTACGAGCAGTACTTC. The variable domain in full, completed from reference TRBV28 and TRBJ2-7, reads DVKVTQSSRYLVKRTGEKVFLECVQDMDHENMFWYRQDPGLGLRLIYFSYDVKMKEKGDIPEGYSVSREKKERFSLILESASTNQTSMYLCASTSSGAYEQYFGPGTRLTVT.

This clone was seen a single time. V gene TRBV19 combines with J gene TRBJ1-2; TRBD1 agrees at 7 bases. The CDR3 is made up of 15 amino acids. Germline CDR1 is LNHDA and CDR2 is SQIVND (reference sequence). V lost 4 bases and J lost 8; bases outside the gene matches: 13. Written as DNA, the CDR3 is TGTGCCAGTAGTACCGGATATTCGGGGACAGAGGGCTACACCTTC. Translation: CASSTGYSGTEGYTF.

This chain uses TRBV5-1 with TRBJ2-3; 10 nucleotides agree with TRBD1. V gave up 4 bases and J gave up 5 bases; unmatched junction bases: 10. CDR1 is SGHRS and CDR2 is YFSETQ in the germline V gene. This CDR3 spans 16 amino acids. CDR3 in DNA: TGCGCCAGCAGCCTCCCTGGGACAGGGGCAATAGATACGCAGTATTTT. Amino acid sequence: CASSLPGTGAIDTQYF.

The chain is built from TRBV5-4 and TRBJ2-1; TRBD2 matches 10 bases. CDR3 length equals 15 residues. Germline CDR1 is SGHNT and CDR2 is YYREEE (reference sequence). J was trimmed by 6 bases and V by 4 bases; bases with no gene match: 7. The DNA for the CDR3 is TGTGCCAGCAGCAGGTCTAGCGGGAGCTTCAATGAGCAGTTCTTC. Amino acids: CASSRSSGSFNEQFF. The variable domain in full, completed from reference TRBV5-4 and TRBJ2-1, reads ETGVTQSPTHLIKTRGQQVTLRCSSQSGHNTVSWYQQALGQGPQFIFQYYREEENGRGNFPPRFSGLQFPNYSSELNVNALELDDSALYLCASSRSSGSFNEQFFGPGTRLTVL.

The DNA for the CDR3 is TGTGCCAGTAGTGTGGGTCCGGACTTCGGCTACACCTTC. Protein: CASSVGPDFGYTF. V usage is TRBV19 and J usage is TRBJ1-2; no clear D. CDR1 and CDR2 from the germline V gene are LNHDA and SQIVND (reference sequence). The V end was cut by 5 bases, the J end by 8 bases, with 15 bases between. The CDR3 totals 13 residues.